These 8 T cell receptor beta chains were sequenced from one sample in a study of CD8+ T cells in alopecia areata. Extraction and reverse transcription of RNA yielded cDNA as the sequencing template. The assay was immunoSEQ multiplex PCR, and TCRdb's table has in-frame clones only and misses some. The sample holds more than 200,000 clones, around two thirds seen once. The sequences come from CD4+ T cells sorted from blood, collected at week 0. These receptor sequences come from a human donor with alopecia areata.

The chain employs TRBV5-1 and TRBJ1-6; 7 bases align to TRBD1. The CDR3 consists of 15 residues. With 0 bases clipped from V and 3 bases from J, the junction kept 0 bases outside the gene matches. CDR1 is SGHRS and CDR2 is YFSETQ in the germline V gene. In DNA, the CDR3 is TGCGCCAGCAGCTTGGGGGACAGCTATAATTCACCCCTCCACTTT. It is translated as CASSLGDSYNSPLHF.

CDR3 in DNA: TGTGCCAGCAGCCGGCAGGCAGGGCCTTACGAGCAGTACTTC. It specifies CASSRQAGPYEQYF. The chain employs TRBV7-2 and TRBJ2-7; D is perhaps TRBD1 (5 bases). V gave up 5 bases and J gave up 4 bases, with 15 bases separating them. This CDR3 has 14 residues. In germline, CDR1 is SGHTA, CDR2 FQGNSA.

V is TRBV27 and J is TRBJ2-3, with D possibly being TRBD1 or TRBD2 (6 bases each). The germline CDR1 and CDR2 sequences are MNHEY and SMNVEV (reference sequence). V was pared by 1 base and J by 0 bases, with 17 bases between. There are 18 residues in the CDR3. As DNA, the CDR3 is TGTGCCAGCAGTTTATTTTCGGGCGGGACACCTAGCACAGATACGCAGTATTTT. Amino acid sequence: CASSLFSGGTPSTDTQYF.

CDR3 sequence: CASSPNRGIQETQYF. As DNA, the CDR3 is TGTGCCAGCAGCCCTAACCGGGGGATTCAAGAGACCCAGTACTTC. V and J are TRBV13 and TRBJ2-5; tentative D call: TRBD2 (6 bases). Germline-derived CDR1 and CDR2 are PRHDT and FYEKMQ (reference sequence). The CDR3 is 15 amino acids. Trimming stripped 5 bases from V and 2 bases from J, with 15 bases between.

This chain links TRBV6-5 with TRBJ1-2, with D possibly matching TRBD1 (5 bases). The CDR3 consists of 14 residues. Germline-derived CDR1 and CDR2 are MNHEY and SVGAGI. The V end lost 5 bases, the J end lost 4 bases, and 14 bases lay between the germline ends. CDR3 bases: TGTGCCAGCAGTGAGGAAAAGCAGGGCTATGGCTACACCTTC. Translating it yields CASSEEKQGYGYTF.

Written as DNA, the CDR3 is TGTGCCATCAGTGCGGATGAAGAGACCCAGTACTTC. Translation: CAISADEETQYF. The chain joins TRBV10-3 to TRBJ2-5, with unresolved D. The V end was cut by 4 bases, the J end by 3 bases, with 6 bases between. Germline V gives CDR1 ENHRY, CDR2 SYGVKD. The CDR3 spans 12 residues.

This clone was seen only once. This sequence joins TRBV30 and TRBJ2-7; weak D call: TRBD2 (6 bases). Trimming cost V 2 bases and J 6 bases, with 11 bases left between them. This CDR3 comprises 12 residues. The germline V gene has CDR1 GTSNPN and CDR2 SVGIG (reference sequence). CDR3 amino acids: CAWSLGGLEQYF. In DNA form, the CDR3 reads TGTGCCTGGAGTTTGGGGGGTCTCGAGCAGTACTTC.

The V and J genes are TRBV5-1 and TRBJ2-7, with TRBD1 matching over 9 bases. Losses at the gene ends were 0 bases for V and 5 bases for J; bases not matched to a gene: 6. This CDR3 has 15 amino acids. CDR1 is SGHRS, CDR2 YFSETQ, per germline. Here the CDR3 DNA reads TGCGCCAGCAGCTTGGGGGACAGGGACGTGAACGAGCAGTACTTC. This gives the protein CASSLGDRDVNEQYF.